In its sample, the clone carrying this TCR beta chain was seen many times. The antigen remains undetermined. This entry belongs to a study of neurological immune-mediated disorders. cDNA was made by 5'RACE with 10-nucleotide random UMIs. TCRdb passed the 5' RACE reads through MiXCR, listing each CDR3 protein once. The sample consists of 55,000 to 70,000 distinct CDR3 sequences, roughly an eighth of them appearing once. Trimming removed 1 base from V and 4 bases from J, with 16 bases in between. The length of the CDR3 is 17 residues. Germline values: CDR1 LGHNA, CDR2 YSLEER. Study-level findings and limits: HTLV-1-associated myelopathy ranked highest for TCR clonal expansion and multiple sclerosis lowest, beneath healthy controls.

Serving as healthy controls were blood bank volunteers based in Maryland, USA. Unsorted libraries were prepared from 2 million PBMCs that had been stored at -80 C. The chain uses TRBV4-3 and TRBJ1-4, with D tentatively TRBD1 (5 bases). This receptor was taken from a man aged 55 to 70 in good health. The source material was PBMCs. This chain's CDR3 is CASSQGVLPGVNEKLFF. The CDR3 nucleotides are TGCGCCAGCAGCCAAGGGGTGCTACCGGGGGTTAATGAAAAACTGTTTTTT.